A selection of T cell receptor beta chains follows, all from one sample in a study of blood T cell repertoires in COVID-19. Libraries were prepared by immunoSEQ multiplex PCR; TCRdb keeps only in-frame clonotypes and omits some of them. The sample shows roughly 250,000 clones, about 90% of them seen only once. The material sequenced was PBMCs or T cells enriched from blood (not recorded which). The receptors come from a human donor in a cohort exposed to, infected with or recovered from COVID-19 (not recorded which). The donor label of this sample is uncertain. CDR3s include the opening cysteine and the closing phenylalanine or tryptophan. A D gene is named only where the DNA matches it firmly. Some rows have no size entry. The others give once, few or many, or a class for an expanded clone.

CDR3 length: 16
D gene: TRBD2
J gene: TRBJ2-7
clone size: -
V gene: TRBV4-2
CDR3 DNA: TGTGCCAGCAGCCCTCCGGGACTACCGTTCTCCTACGAGCAGTACTTC
CDR3 protein: CASSPPGLPFSYEQYF

CDR3 length: 16
D gene: -
J gene: TRBJ1-4
clone size: -
V gene: TRBV7-9
CDR3 DNA: TGTGCCAGCAGCCTCCCACCCGGGACTCTGAATGAAAAACTGTTTTTT
CDR3 protein: CASSLPPGTLNEKLFF

CDR3 length: 15
D gene: -
J gene: TRBJ1-1
clone size: once
V gene: TRBV5-1
CDR3 DNA: TGCGCCAGCAGTCCCCGGACAGCTTTGAACACTGAAGCTTTCTTT
CDR3 protein: CASSPRTALNTEAFF

CDR3 length: 17
D gene: TRBD1
J gene: TRBJ1-1
clone size: few
V gene: TRBV6-1
CDR3 DNA: TGTGCCAGCAGTGAAGGGACCTGGGGACAGGGGGCGGGTGAAGCTTTCTTT
CDR3 protein: CASSEGTWGQGAGEAFF

CDR3 length: 17
D gene: TRBD1
J gene: TRBJ1-4
clone size: once
V gene: TRBV5-8
CDR3 DNA: TGTGCCAGCAGCTTGGGAGAGACAGGGGGACCTAATGAAAAACTGTTTTTT
CDR3 protein: CASSLGETGGPNEKLFF

CDR3 length: 14
D gene: -
J gene: TRBJ2-3
clone size: -
V gene: TRBV9
CDR3 DNA: TGTGCCAGCAGCCCGAACAGGTACACAGATACGCAGTATTTT
CDR3 protein: CASSPNRYTDTQYF

CDR3 length: 14
D gene: TRBD1
J gene: TRBJ1-5
clone size: once
V gene: TRBV2
CDR3 DNA: TGTGCCAGCAGGGGGACAGGGAGCAATCAGCCCCAGCATTTT
CDR3 protein: CASRGTGSNQPQHF

CDR3 length: 12
D gene: TRBD1
J gene: TRBJ1-2
clone size: -
V gene: TRBV5-1
CDR3 DNA: TGCGCCAGCAGCTTTGACAGGGCTGGCTACACCTTC
CDR3 protein: CASSFDRAGYTF

CDR3 length: 13
D gene: -
J gene: TRBJ1-2
clone size: -
V gene: TRBV10-3
CDR3 DNA: TGTGCCATCACCGCGGACACTAACTATGGCTACACCTTC
CDR3 protein: CAITADTNYGYTF

CDR3 length: 13
D gene: -
J gene: TRBJ1-3
clone size: -
V gene: TRBV11-2
CDR3 DNA: TGTGCCAGCAGCTCAGGGGCCGGAAACACCATATATTTT
CDR3 protein: CASSSGAGNTIYF

CDR3 length: 12
D gene: -
J gene: TRBJ2-7
clone size: -
V gene: TRBV3-1/TRBV3-2
CDR3 DNA: TGTGCCAGCAGTCTAAGTACCTACGAGCAGTACTTC
CDR3 protein: CASSLSTYEQYF

CDR3 length: 15
D gene: TRBD1
J gene: TRBJ1-1
clone size: -
V gene: TRBV18
CDR3 DNA: TGTGCCAGCACTACCGGGACAGGGGGCCATTTGAGAGCTTTCTTT
CDR3 protein: CASTTGTGGHLRAFF

CDR3 length: 13
D gene: TRBD1
J gene: TRBJ1-2
clone size: -
V gene: TRBV5-6
CDR3 DNA: TGTGCCAGCAGCCGAGGGGGCCCTTATGGCTACACCTTC
CDR3 protein: CASSRGGPYGYTF

CDR3 length: 14
D gene: TRBD1
J gene: TRBJ2-2
clone size: -
V gene: TRBV19
CDR3 DNA: TGTGCCAGGCCAGACAGGGAGAACACCGGGGAGCTGTTTTTT
CDR3 protein: CARPDRENTGELFF

CDR3 length: 15
D gene: -
J gene: TRBJ1-1
clone size: -
V gene: TRBV27
CDR3 DNA: TGTGCCAGCAGTTTATTTGACAGAAAGAACACTGAAGCTTTCTTT
CDR3 protein: CASSLFDRKNTEAFF

CDR3 length: 13
D gene: -
J gene: TRBJ2-1
clone size: -
V gene: TRBV7-2
CDR3 DNA: TGTGCCAGCAGCTCCCGCAGGGAGGCTGAGCAGTTCTTC
CDR3 protein: CASSSRREAEQFF

CDR3 length: 15
D gene: -
J gene: TRBJ2-2
clone size: -
V gene: TRBV7-2
CDR3 DNA: TGTGCCAGCAGCCCTGGCGGGGCGGGCACCGGGGAGCTGTTTTTT
CDR3 protein: CASSPGGAGTGELFF